This is a list of T cell receptor beta chains from one sample in a study of T cell changes during pregnancy in multiple sclerosis. Libraries were prepared by immunoSEQ multiplex PCR; TCRdb keeps only in-frame clonotypes and omits some of them. Of under 85,000 clones listed, roughly 90% are singletons. The sequencing here drew on peripheral blood, taken after pregnancy. The receptors originated from a female donor in good health, enrolled as a control in a pregnancy study. The CDR3 runs from the conserved cysteine through the conserved F or W. The D gene is left open where the match is weak. Rows give clone size only sometimes, using once, few, many, or a class for an expanded clone.

v_gene	d_gene	abundance	j_gene	CDR3aa	CDR3nt
TRBV11-1	.	.	TRBJ2-4	CASSSDITKNIQYF	TGTGCCAGCAGCTCCGACATAACCAAAAACATTCAGTACTTC
TRBV10-3	TRBD1	.	TRBJ2-2	CAIRSDRGYGAGELFF	TGTGCCATCAGATCGGACAGGGGGTACGGGGCCGGGGAGCTGTTTTTT
TRBV7-2	.	.	TRBJ1-4	CASSLTASTNEKLFF	TGTGCCAGCAGCTTAACAGCCTCAACTAATGAAAAACTGTTTTTT
TRBV2	TRBD1	.	TRBJ1-2	CATGQGASGYTF	TGTGCCACTGGACAGGGGGCCTCTGGCTACACCTTC
TRBV7-8	TRBD2	.	TRBJ2-5	CASSPLRLAGVGETQYF	TGTGCCAGCAGCCCTCTGAGACTAGCGGGAGTCGGTGAGACCCAGTACTTC
TRBV7-8	TRBD1	.	TRBJ1-1	CASSLVVRGYTEAFF	TGTGCCAGCAGCTTAGTGGTCAGGGGGTACACTGAAGCTTTCTTT
TRBV19	.	.	TRBJ2-4	CASSTQILAKNIQYF	TGTGCCAGTAGCACGCAGATCCTAGCCAAAAACATTCAGTACTTC
TRBV2	TRBD2	.	TRBJ2-1	CASEGTSGYNEQFF	TGTGCCAGCGAGGGGACTAGCGGTTACAATGAGCAGTTCTTC
TRBV30	TRBD1	.	TRBJ1-2	CAWSLAGGYGYTF	TGTGCCTGGAGTCTCGCAGGGGGGTATGGCTACACCTTC
TRBV18	.	.	TRBJ2-7	CASSAGAGSFSYEQYF	TGTGCCAGCTCCGCGGGCGCAGGTTCGTTTTCCTACGAGCAGTACTTC
TRBV6-5	TRBD1	.	TRBJ1-1	CASSGFDRVEAFF	TGTGCCAGCAGTGGGTTCGACAGGGTTGAAGCTTTCTTT
TRBV13	TRBD1	.	TRBJ2-5	CASSPRQGEETQYF	TGTGCCAGCAGCCCAAGACAGGGGGAAGAGACCCAGTACTTC
TRBV9	.	.	TRBJ1-1	CASSVGGLGTEAFF	TGTGCCAGCAGCGTAGGGGGGCTTGGAACTGAAGCTTTCTTT
TRBV30	TRBD1	.	TRBJ1-5	CAWGRDRGGGQPQHF	TGTGCCTGGGGCAGGGACAGGGGGGGAGGGCAGCCCCAGCATTTT
TRBV6-5	TRBD1	.	TRBJ1-2	CAAKSGQTANYGYTF	TGTGCCGCTAAATCGGGACAGACAGCTAACTATGGCTACACCTTC
TRBV7-2	TRBD2	.	TRBJ2-5	CASSLSNPLRREEETQYF	TGTGCCAGCAGCTTATCCAACCCACTGCGGCGGGAGGAAGAGACCCAGTACTTC
TRBV5-1	.	.	TRBJ1-2	CASSQRPTDSPFGYTF	TGCGCCAGCAGCCAAAGACCAACGGACAGCCCCTTTGGCTACACCTTC
TRBV5-1	TRBD1	.	TRBJ1-2	CASSSGDRGLNGYTF	TGCGCCAGCAGCTCTGGCGACAGGGGGCTGAATGGCTACACCTTC
TRBV2	.	once	TRBJ2-2	CAGSDSRSGELFF	TGTGCCGGCTCGGACAGTAGGTCCGGGGAGCTGTTTTTT
TRBV7-4	TRBD1	.	TRBJ2-7	CASSLHGQGAVYEQYF	TGTGCCAGCAGCTTACACGGACAGGGGGCCGTCTACGAGCAGTACTTC
TRBV19	TRBD2	.	TRBJ2-7	CASRRGLAESYEQYF	TGTGCCAGTAGAAGGGGACTAGCGGAATCCTACGAGCAGTACTTC
TRBV30	TRBD1	once	TRBJ1-3	CAWTAGTGAGNTIYF	TGTGCCTGGACTGCCGGGACAGGGGCTGGAAACACCATATATTTT
TRBV7-8	.	.	TRBJ2-5	CASTLKPQETQYF	TGTGCCAGCACCCTCAAGCCTCAAGAGACCCAGTACTTC
TRBV6-5	.	.	TRBJ2-1	CASRYGANEQFF	TGTGCCAGCAGGTACGGGGCCAATGAGCAGTTCTTC
TRBV2	TRBD1	.	TRBJ2-2	CASSGTGNTGELFF	TGTGCCAGCAGTGGGACAGGAAACACCGGGGAGCTGTTTTTT
TRBV7-2	.	once	TRBJ1-4	CASSLGAAEKLFF	TGTGCCAGCAGCTTGGGGGCCGCTGAAAAACTGTTTTTT
TRBV30	.	.	TRBJ1-1	CAWSDRDTEAFF	TGTGCCTGGAGTGACAGGGACACTGAAGCTTTCTTT
TRBV19	TRBD1	.	TRBJ1-5	CASQASRDRGYQPQHF	TGTGCCAGCCAAGCCTCCCGGGACAGGGGCTATCAGCCCCAGCATTTT
TRBV2	TRBD1	.	TRBJ1-5	CASSERKGANQPQHF	TGTGCCAGCAGTGAAAGGAAGGGGGCGAATCAGCCCCAGCATTTT
TRBV9	.	.	TRBJ1-1	CASSVGAGVNTEAFF	TGTGCCAGCAGCGTAGGGGCTGGTGTAAACACTGAAGCTTTCTTT
TRBV6-5	.	.	TRBJ1-2	CASSYSRGLNYGYTF	TGTGCCAGCAGTTACTCGAGAGGACTTAACTATGGCTACACCTTC
TRBV20-1	.	.	TRBJ2-3	CSAQFTDTQYF	TGCAGTGCTCAGTTTACGGATACGCAGTATTTT
TRBV2	TRBD1	.	TRBJ1-4	CASIGDRTNEKLFF	TGTGCCAGCATTGGGGACAGGACTAATGAAAAACTGTTTTTT
TRBV29-1	TRBD2	.	TRBJ2-7	CSVGDSSGVMYEQYF	TGCAGCGTTGGGGACTCTAGCGGGGTGATGTACGAGCAGTACTTC
TRBV5-6	.	.	TRBJ1-2	CASSLVSRGTNYGYTF	TGTGCCAGCAGCTTGGTGAGTCGGGGGACTAACTATGGCTACACCTTC
TRBV19	.	.	TRBJ1-1	CASTTRRGGYTEAFF	TGTGCCAGTACCACTCGCAGGGGCGGGTACACTGAAGCTTTCTTT
TRBV5-1	.	.	TRBJ2-1	CASSTDTQSSYNEQFF	TGCGCCAGCAGCACCGATACACAATCCTCCTACAATGAGCAGTTCTTC
TRBV27	.	.	TRBJ1-1	CASSLLGRLNTEAFF	TGTGCCAGCAGTTTATTAGGCAGGTTGAACACTGAAGCTTTCTTT
TRBV2	.	.	TRBJ2-5	CASSEALLRAETQYF	TGTGCCAGCAGTGAAGCGCTTCTGCGGGCGGAGACCCAGTACTTC
TRBV5-1	.	.	TRBJ2-2	CASSLLGATGELFF	TGCGCCAGCAGCCTACTAGGAGCTACCGGGGAGCTGTTTTTT
TRBV27	TRBD1	once	TRBJ2-7	CASSPGQGRTSYEQYF	TGTGCCAGCAGTCCGGGACAGGGACGGACCTCCTACGAGCAGTACTTC
TRBV5-4	TRBD2	.	TRBJ2-7	CASSPRTSNPDEQYF	TGTGCCAGCAGCCCCCGGACTAGCAATCCCGACGAGCAGTACTTC
TRBV18	TRBD1	.	TRBJ2-3	CASSPGTANRDTQYF	TGTGCCAGCTCACCCGGGACAGCAAACCGCGATACGCAGTATTTT
TRBV10-3	TRBD1	.	TRBJ1-2	CAINLDRVSSYTF	TGTGCCATCAATTTGGACAGGGTTTCAAGCTACACCTTC
TRBV7-2	.	.	TRBJ2-7	CASSLILGDTYEQYF	TGTGCCAGCAGCTTGATATTAGGGGATACCTACGAGCAGTACTTC
TRBV6-5	.	.	TRBJ1-3	CASSIEDTIYF	TGTGCCAGCAGTATCGAGGACACCATATATTTT
TRBV9	.	.	TRBJ1-2	CASSVDRTNYGYTF	TGTGCCAGCAGCGTAGACAGAACTAACTATGGCTACACCTTC
TRBV6-1	TRBD1	once	TRBJ2-5	CASSEYGTLGQGRETQYF	TGTGCCAGCAGCGAATACGGGACCTTGGGACAGGGTAGGGAGACCCAGTACTTC
TRBV7-2	.	.	TRBJ2-7	CASSFRGLYEQYF	TGTGCCAGCAGCTTTAGGGGACTCTACGAGCAGTACTTC
TRBV7-2	TRBD1	.	TRBJ1-4	CASCLGTGGEKLFF	TGTGCCAGTTGCTTGGGGACAGGAGGTGAAAAACTGTTTTTT
TRBV5-6	TRBD1	.	TRBJ1-1	CASSLWDRATMNTEAFF	TGTGCCAGCAGCCTATGGGACAGGGCGACCATGAACACTGAAGCTTTCTTT
TRBV2	.	.	TRBJ2-7	CASSGGQTFSSYEQYF	TGTGCCAGCAGCGGGGGTCAGACCTTCTCCTCCTACGAGCAGTACTTC
TRBV4-2	TRBD2	few	TRBJ2-2	CASSSSGSGGELFF	TGTGCCAGCAGCTCCAGCGGGAGCGGCGGGGAGCTGTTTTTT
TRBV5-6	.	.	TRBJ2-7	CASSLLLGEQYF	TGTGCCAGCAGTTTACTGCTCGGGGAGCAGTACTTC
TRBV7-2	TRBD1	.	TRBJ1-5	CASSFTGGGQPQHF	TGTGCCAGCAGCTTTACAGGGGGGGGACAGCCCCAGCATTTT
TRBV11-3	.	.	TRBJ1-6	CASSLVGANSPLHF	TGTGCCAGCAGCTTAGTCGGAGCCAATTCACCCCTCCACTTT
TRBV27	TRBD2	.	TRBJ2-1	CASSPRGLAGGISYNEQFF	TGTGCCAGCAGCCCTAGAGGGCTAGCGGGGGGGATATCCTACAATGAGCAGTTCTTC
TRBV5-4	.	few	TRBJ2-7	CASSTESSVGEQYF	TGTGCCAGCAGCACGGAGTCCTCGGTCGGGGAGCAGTACTTC
TRBV7-2	.	.	TRBJ2-1	CASSPPGTGYNEQFF	TGTGCCAGCAGCCCCCCCGGGACTGGGTACAATGAGCAGTTCTTC
TRBV18	.	.	TRBJ1-6	CASSPQSSYNSPLHF	TGTGCCAGCTCACCACAGAGCTCCTATAATTCACCCCTCCACTTT